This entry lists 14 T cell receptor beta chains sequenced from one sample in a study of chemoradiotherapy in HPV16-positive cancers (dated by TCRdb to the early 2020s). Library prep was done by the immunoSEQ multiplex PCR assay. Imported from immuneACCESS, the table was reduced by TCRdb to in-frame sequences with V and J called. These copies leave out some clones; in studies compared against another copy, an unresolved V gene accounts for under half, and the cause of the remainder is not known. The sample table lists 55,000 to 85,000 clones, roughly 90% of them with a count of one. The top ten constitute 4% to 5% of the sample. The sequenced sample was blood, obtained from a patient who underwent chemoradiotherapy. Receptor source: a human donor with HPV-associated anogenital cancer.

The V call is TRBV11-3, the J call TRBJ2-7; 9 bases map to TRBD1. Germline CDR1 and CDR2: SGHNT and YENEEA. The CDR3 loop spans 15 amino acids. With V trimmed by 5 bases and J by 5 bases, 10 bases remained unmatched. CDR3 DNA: TGTGCCAGCAGCAACCGGGACAGGGTAATCGACGAGCAGTACTTC. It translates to CASSNRDRVIDEQYF.

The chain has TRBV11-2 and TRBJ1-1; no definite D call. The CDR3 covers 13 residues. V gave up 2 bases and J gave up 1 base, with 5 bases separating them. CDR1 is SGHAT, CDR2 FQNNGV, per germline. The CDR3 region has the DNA TGTGCCAGCAGCTTATGGGCGAACACTGAAGCTTTCTTT. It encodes CASSLWANTEAFF.

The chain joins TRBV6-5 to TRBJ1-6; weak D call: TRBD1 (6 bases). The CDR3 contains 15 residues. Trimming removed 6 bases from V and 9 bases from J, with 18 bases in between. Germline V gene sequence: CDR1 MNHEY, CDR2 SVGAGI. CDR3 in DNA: TGTGCCAGCAGCCTCACGAGGGGGGTTCTTTCACCCCTCCACTTT. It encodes CASSLTRGVLSPLHF.

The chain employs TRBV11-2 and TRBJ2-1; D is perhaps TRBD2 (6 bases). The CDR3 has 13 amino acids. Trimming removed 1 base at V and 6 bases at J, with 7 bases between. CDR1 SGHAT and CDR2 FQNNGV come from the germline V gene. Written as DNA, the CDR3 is TGTGCCAGCAGCTTAGTAGCGGTCAATGAGCAGTTCTTC. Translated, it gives CASSLVAVNEQFF.

CDR3 coding DNA: TGTGCCAGCAGCTTGGGGACACGGGGGAATGAGCAGTTCTTC. Translated, it gives CASSLGTRGNEQFF. This rearrangement joins TRBV5-4 to TRBJ2-1; D might be TRBD2 (6 bases). The germline CDR1 and CDR2 sequences are SGHNT and YYREEE (reference sequence). The CDR3 consists of 14 residues. The ends were cut back, 0 bases at V and 7 bases at J, with 11 bases in the middle.

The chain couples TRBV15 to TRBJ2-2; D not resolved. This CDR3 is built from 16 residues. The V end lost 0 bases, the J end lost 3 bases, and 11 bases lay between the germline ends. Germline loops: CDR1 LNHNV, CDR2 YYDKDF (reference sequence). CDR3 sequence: CATSRDPTLHTGELFF. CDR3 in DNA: TGTGCCACCAGCAGAGATCCGACCCTCCACACCGGGGAGCTGTTTTTT.

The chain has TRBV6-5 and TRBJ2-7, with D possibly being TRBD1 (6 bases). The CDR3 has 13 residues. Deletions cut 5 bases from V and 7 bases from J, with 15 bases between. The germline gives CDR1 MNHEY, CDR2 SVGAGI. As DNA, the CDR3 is TGTGCCAGCAGTCTGGGACATTCGGGGGAGCAGTACTTC. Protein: CASSLGHSGEQYF.

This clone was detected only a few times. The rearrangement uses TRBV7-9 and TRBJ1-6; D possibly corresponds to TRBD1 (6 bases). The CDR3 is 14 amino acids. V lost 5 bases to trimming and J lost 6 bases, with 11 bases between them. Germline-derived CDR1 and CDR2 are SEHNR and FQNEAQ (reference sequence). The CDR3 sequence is CASSLQGGNSPLHF. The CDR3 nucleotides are TGTGCCAGCAGCCTACAGGGTGGTAATTCACCCCTCCACTTT.

CDR3 region: CASIRGVGNSPLHF. CDR3 DNA: TGTGCCAGCATCAGAGGGGTAGGAAATTCACCCCTCCACTTT. The gene calls are TRBV2 and TRBJ1-6; D is perhaps TRBD1 (5 bases). Trimming left V 7 bases short and J 7 bases short, with 14 bases between. This CDR3 spans 14 amino acids. Germline V gives CDR1 SNHLY, CDR2 FYNNEI. Drawing the rest from reference TRBV2 and TRBJ1-6, the complete variable domain is EPEVTQTPSHQVTQMGQEVILRCVPISNHLYFYWYRQILGQKVEFLVSFYNNEISEKSEIFDDQFSVERPDGSNFTLKIRSTKLEDSAMYFCASIRGVGNSPLHFGNGTRLTVT.

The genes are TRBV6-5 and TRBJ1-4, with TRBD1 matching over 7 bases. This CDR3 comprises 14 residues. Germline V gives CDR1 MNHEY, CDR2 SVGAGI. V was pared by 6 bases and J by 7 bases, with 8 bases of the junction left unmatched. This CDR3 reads CASSVQGIIEKLFF. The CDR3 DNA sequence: TGTGCCAGCAGCGTACAGGGGATCATTGAAAAACTGTTTTTT.

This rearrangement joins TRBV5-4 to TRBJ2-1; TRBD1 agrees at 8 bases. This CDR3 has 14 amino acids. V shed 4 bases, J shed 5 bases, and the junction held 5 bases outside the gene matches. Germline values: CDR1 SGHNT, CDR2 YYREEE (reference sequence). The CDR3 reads CASSRSGGHNEQFF. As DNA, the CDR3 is TGTGCCAGCAGCCGTTCAGGGGGCCACAATGAGCAGTTCTTC.

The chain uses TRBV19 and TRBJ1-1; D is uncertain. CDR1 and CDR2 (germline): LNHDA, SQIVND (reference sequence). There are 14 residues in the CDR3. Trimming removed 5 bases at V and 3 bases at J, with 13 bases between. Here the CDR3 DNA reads TGTGCCAGTAGTCCGCCCGATGACTACACTGAAGCTTTCTTT. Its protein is CASSPPDDYTEAFF.

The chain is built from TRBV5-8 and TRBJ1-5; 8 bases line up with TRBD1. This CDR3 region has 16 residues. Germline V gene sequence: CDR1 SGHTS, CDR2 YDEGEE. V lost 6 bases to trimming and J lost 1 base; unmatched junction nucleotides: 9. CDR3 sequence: CASTMTGAMSNQPQHF. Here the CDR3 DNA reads TGTGCCAGCACTATGACAGGGGCAATGAGCAATCAGCCCCAGCATTTT.

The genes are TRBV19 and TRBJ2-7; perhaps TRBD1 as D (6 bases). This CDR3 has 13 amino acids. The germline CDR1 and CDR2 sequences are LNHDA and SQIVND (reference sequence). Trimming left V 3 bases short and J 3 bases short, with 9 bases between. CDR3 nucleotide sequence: TGTGCCAGTAGTATTAAAGGGGGCTACGAGCAGTACTTC. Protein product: CASSIKGGYEQYF.